The following is a T cell receptor (beta chain) sequence with its context. Its antigen target is currently unknown. There are no base qualities to consult, and no much larger clone falls within one base. The study deep-sequenced TCR repertoires of sorted CD4+ and CD8+ blood T cells from severe aplastic anemia patients and healthy subjects. Ficoll-Paque density gradient centrifugation was used to isolate peripheral blood mononuclear cells. Before DNA was extracted, CD4+ and CD8+ T cells were sorted using either FACS or magnetic beads. Germline trimming: 11 bases from V, 3 bases from J; junction bases outside gene matches: 1. The germline V gene yields SNHLY for CDR1 and FYNNEI for CDR2. The CDR3 has 10 amino acids, counting the end cysteine and phenylalanine. The entry retains the CDR3 DNA only, 30 bases that are in frame from base 1. This specimen comes from a study of CD8+CD57+ T cells in acquired aplastic anemia (dated by TCRdb to 2016 to 2019). A note on the overall study: DNA extracted from sorted CD4+ and CD8+ cells had a mean of roughly 3 ug, with a range of about 0.18 to 27.4 ug. For healthy donor samples, the average read count was about 10 million for CD4+ cells and 11.0 million for CD8+ cells. What the authors observed across the whole study: Patients and healthy controls showed no significant difference in CD8+ Simpson's diversity (P=0.060). Twenty-nine CD8+ CDR3 sequences were found to be shared between patients and controls, but these sequences appeared to be highly expressed in patients and within the immunodominant clones of the patients.

Profiling of TCR beta VDJ combinations and CDR3 sequences used genomic DNA as the template. TCR repertoire sequencing was run on an Illumina HiSeq 2000. The authors' pipeline ran thus. TRBV/TRBJ rearrangement plots, CDR3 size and DJ length profiles, and Simpson's diversity index were used to evaluate the repertoires. The most abundant DNA sequence in the deep sequencing data was taken as the immunodominant clone. CDR3 amino acid sequences were checked for sharing across subjects and were also compared against the VDJdb database and published repertoires. Using fastp at Q25 and MiXCR, TCRdb reprocessed the public reads and kept productive beta chains. Rows are unified per CDR3 protein, each entry keeping the most common DNA and genes. Clone size and V and J calls follow TCRdb, not the original study. For this sample there are some 68,000 distinct CDR3 sequences; around half appear just once. Approximately 8.6% of the sample lies in the top ten.

This TCR came from a human donor in good health, serving as a control. The V and J genes are TRBV2 and TRBJ2-7; 7 middle bases align to TRBD1. The material sequenced was sorted CD4+, CD8+, or CD8+CD57+ T cells (not recorded which) from PBMCs. Here is the DNA: TGTGCCCGGGACAGCTACGAGCAGTACTTC. It specifies CARDSYEQYF.